The clone carrying this T cell receptor (beta chain) came up a few times. Its antigen is still unknown. The data were obtained in a study of identical twins. Study findings and constraints: Researchers reported excess low generation probability among twin-shared out-of-frame alpha sequences.

TCRdb itself ran the 5' RACE reads through MiXCR, one entry per CDR3 protein. The sample contains about 900,000 distinct CDR3 sequences, around an eighth of which appear only once. This sample also appeared in a second study, on yellow fever vaccine responses in identical twins.

Sequenced material: PBMCs. The source of this sequence is a woman aged 18-30 years in good health.

CDR3 sequence (DNA): TGTGCCAGCAGCCAAGAAGGCGTTAGCGGGAGAAGGGAGACCCAGTACTTC. This sequence encodes CASSQEGVSGRRETQYF. The V call is TRBV3-1, the J call TRBJ2-5, with TRBD2 matching 9 bases. CDR3 length: 17 residues. The V and J ends lost 0 bases and 5 bases, in that order; junction bases with no gene match: 10. From germline, CDR1 is LGHDT and CDR2 YNNKEL (reference sequence).